The 19 T cell receptor beta chains reported below all come from one sample, sequenced in a study of post-analysis software for immune sequencing data. Unique-molecular-identifier-tagged TCR beta cDNA libraries were used. TCRdb ran MiXCR on the PCR reads and lists one entry per CDR3 protein. The data contain hundreds of thousands of distinct CDR3 sequences, more than 50% of them singletons. Their target antigens are unknown. Study findings and constraints: In patients, about 5 TRBV segments were more frequent than in controls, with TRBV5-6, TRBV5-1 and TRBV20-1 among them.

The source material was blood. These receptor sequences come from a girl aged 2-15 years with multiple sclerosis.

This chain links TRBV12-3 or TRBV12-4 with TRBJ1-2; 8 bases fit TRBD1. The V segment lost 3 bases and the J segment 4 bases; nucleotides outside the gene matches: 10. This CDR3 is 16 amino acids long. In DNA form, the CDR3 reads TGTGCCAGCAGTTTCTTCCAGGGGGCACCTGTCTATGGCTACACCTTC. As protein: CASSFFQGAPVYGYTF.

The rearrangement joins TRBV6-2 or TRBV6-3 to TRBJ1-1; 7 bases match TRBD1. Trimming cost V 5 bases and J 4 bases; bases outside gene matches: 7. CDR3 length equals 14 residues. Germline V gives CDR1 MNHEY, CDR2 SVGEGT. In DNA form, the CDR3 reads TGTGCCAGCAGTCCAGCGGGACAGCTCACTGAAGCTTTCTTT. This sequence encodes CASSPAGQLTEAFF.

This clonotype was picked up many times. This chain links TRBV5-1 with TRBJ2-3; D ambiguous. The CDR3 length is 14 residues. Germline V CDR1 and CDR2: SGHRS, YFSETQ. The germline V and J ends were trimmed by 0 bases and 4 bases, with 9 bases remaining between them. CDR3 DNA: TGCGCCAGCAGCTTGGCCCGACTTTCAGATACGCAGTATTTT. This sequence encodes CASSLARLSDTQYF.

The chain recombines TRBV10-3 with TRBJ2-4; 9 bases are shared with TRBD1. The J call may not be correct, given that the DNA end is closer to TRBJ2-7. The length of the CDR3 is 14 residues. CDR1 is ENHRY, CDR2 SYGVKD, per germline. Here the CDR3 reads CAISGYRGQDEQYF. The CDR3 region has the DNA TGTGCCATCAGCGGATACAGGGGGCAAGACGAGCAGTACTTC.

The V call is TRBV6-2 or TRBV6-3, the J call TRBJ2-3, with a possible D match to TRBD2 (5 bases). Germline CDR1 and CDR2: MNHEY and SVGEGT. This CDR3 region has 13 residues. V was cut by 7 bases and J by 2 bases, with 10 bases left in between. As DNA, the CDR3 is TGTGCCAGCACAGCTAGCATCACAGATACGCAGTATTTT. This encodes CASTASITDTQYF.

The chain is built from TRBV12-3 or TRBV12-4 and TRBJ2-1, with D possibly being TRBD2 (6 bases). This CDR3 contains 16 residues. V lost 6 bases, J lost 2 bases, and 17 bases lay in between. CDR3 bases: TGTGCCAGCAGATCCCTCCGGGAGTCCGCCTACAATGAGCAGTTCTTC. It translates to CASRSLRESAYNEQFF.

V is TRBV12-3 or TRBV12-4 and J is TRBJ2-3, with TRBD1 as a possible D gene (6 bases). The CDR3 sequence is 14 residues long. Trimming cost V 5 bases and J 3 bases, with 12 bases left between them. CDR3 region: CASSRITGTDTQYF. CDR3 DNA: TGTGCCAGCAGTCGGATCACAGGGACAGATACGCAGTATTTT.

At least ten counts were recorded for this clonotype. The chain carries TRBV12-3 or TRBV12-4 and TRBJ2-3; 7 bases are shared with TRBD1. The CDR3 covers 12 residues. The ends lost 6 bases at V and 6 bases at J; junction bases unmatched: 3. The CDR3 is CASSFRGDTQYF. CDR3 bases: TGTGCCAGCAGCTTCAGGGGGGATACGCAGTATTTT.

CDR3 protein: CASSSSTLEANVLTF. DNA for the CDR3: TGTGCCAGCAGTTCAAGCACTCTCGAGGCCAACGTCCTGACTTTC. V gene TRBV12-3 or TRBV12-4 combines with J gene TRBJ2-6; D is unresolved. This CDR3 comprises 15 residues. Trimming removed 4 bases from V and 6 bases from J, with 13 bases in between.

The chain links TRBV29-1 to TRBJ2-7; 11 bases agree with TRBD1. This CDR3 is built from 13 residues. The germline V gene has CDR1 SQVTM and CDR2 ANQGSEA. The junction had 4 bases not matched to a gene; V was cut back by 3 bases and J by 6 bases. The CDR3 spells CSVDRDRGTEQYF. Written as DNA, the CDR3 is TGCAGCGTTGACCGGGACAGGGGGACCGAGCAGTACTTC.

This clonotype was observed a few times. The V and J genes are TRBV7-9 and TRBJ2-4; D ambiguous. The assigned J gene may be wrong: the sequence end matches TRBJ2-7 better. The CDR3 spans 12 residues. CDR1 and CDR2 (germline): SEHNR, FQNEAQ (reference sequence). The DNA for the CDR3 is TGTGCCAGCAGCTTAGATGAGGACGAGCAGTACTTC. It codes for CASSLDEDEQYF.

V gene TRBV5-1 combines with J gene TRBJ2-3; TRBD1 aligns across 7 bases. The germline gives CDR1 SGHRS, CDR2 YFSETQ. Trimming removed 2 bases from V and 5 bases from J; junction bases left unmatched: 2. This CDR3 contains 13 residues. The CDR3 DNA reads TGCGCCAGCAGCTTTCAGGGGGAAGATACGCAGTATTTT. Translated, it gives CASSFQGEDTQYF.

J is TRBJ2-3 and V is TRBV20-1, with D unclear. The CDR3 runs 13 residues. Trimming pared 6 bases from V and 2 bases from J, leaving 12 bases between. The germline CDR1 and CDR2 sequences are DFQATT and SNEGSKA (reference sequence). The CDR3 bases are TGCAGTGCCTTCGGGCCCCCCACAGATACGCAGTATTTT. Translated, it gives CSAFGPPTDTQYF.

This clonotype has only a few counts. The J gene is TRBJ2-7, the V gene TRBV7-9, with D possibly being TRBD1 (5 bases). V was shortened by 1 base and J by 7 bases, with 11 bases between the two germline ends. Germline assignment: CDR1 SEHNR and CDR2 FQNEAQ (reference sequence). The CDR3 has 13 amino acids. DNA of the CDR3: TGTGCCAGCAGCTTAGGATTGGGGCTAGAGCAGTACTTC. Its translation is CASSLGLGLEQYF. Looking up the rest from reference TRBV7-9 and TRBJ2-7 gives the full variable domain: DTGVSQNPRHKITKRGQNVTFRCDPISEHNRLYWYRQTLGQGPEFLTYFQNEAQLEKSRLLSDRFSAERPKGSFSTLEIQRTEQGDSAMYLCASSLGLGLEQYFGPGTRLTVT.

The sample holds many counts of this clonotype. V usage is TRBV7-6 and J usage is TRBJ2-3, with D possibly being TRBD2 (7 bases). Germline CDR1 is SGHVS and CDR2 is FNYEAQ. CDR3 length: 15 amino acids. Trimming cost V 3 bases and J 0 bases, with 10 bases left between them. The CDR3 sequence: CASSLRGGSTDTQYF. In DNA, the CDR3 is TGTGCCAGCAGCTTGAGGGGGGGGAGCACAGATACGCAGTATTTT.

This clonotype came up a few times. The chain couples TRBV12-3 or TRBV12-4 to TRBJ2-5; 11 bases agree with TRBD2. Germline trimming cut 6 bases from V and 2 bases from J; bases unmatched to any gene: 11. CDR3 length: 17 residues. CDR3: CASSTSRLAGIQETQYF. Here the CDR3 DNA reads TGTGCCAGCAGCACATCCAGACTAGCGGGAATACAAGAGACCCAGTACTTC.

The J gene is TRBJ2-5, the V gene TRBV28; tentatively, D is TRBD1 or TRBD2 (5 bases each). Germline lookup yields CDR1 MDHEN and CDR2 SYDVKM. This CDR3 spans 15 amino acids. The V gene lost 3 bases and the J gene lost 4 bases, with 15 bases spanning the gap. CDR3: CASSLSDTRGETQYF. In DNA, the CDR3 is TGTGCCAGCAGTTTGTCGGATACGAGGGGAGAGACCCAGTACTTC.

In this sample, this clonotype turned up a few times. This chain uses TRBV6-6 with TRBJ2-1; TRBD1 might be the D (6 bases). Trimming removed 8 bases at V and 4 bases at J, with 18 bases between. Germline V gene lookup returns CDR1 MNHNY and CDR2 SVGAGI (reference sequence). This CDR3 has 15 amino acids. For the CDR3, the DNA is TGTGCCAGCGGACTGGGGGCAAGTAGTTACAATGAGCAGTTCTTC. It codes for CASGLGASSYNEQFF.

The chain is built from TRBV4-1 and TRBJ1-6; weak D call: TRBD1 (5 bases). Germline CDR1 is MGHRA and CDR2 is YSYEKL. CDR3 length equals 16 residues. V was cut by 2 bases and J by 10 bases, with 18 bases left in between. DNA of the CDR3: TGCGCCAGCAGCCAACCCCTGGCAGGGCAGGACTCACCCCTCCACTTT. Protein product: CASSQPLAGQDSPLHF.